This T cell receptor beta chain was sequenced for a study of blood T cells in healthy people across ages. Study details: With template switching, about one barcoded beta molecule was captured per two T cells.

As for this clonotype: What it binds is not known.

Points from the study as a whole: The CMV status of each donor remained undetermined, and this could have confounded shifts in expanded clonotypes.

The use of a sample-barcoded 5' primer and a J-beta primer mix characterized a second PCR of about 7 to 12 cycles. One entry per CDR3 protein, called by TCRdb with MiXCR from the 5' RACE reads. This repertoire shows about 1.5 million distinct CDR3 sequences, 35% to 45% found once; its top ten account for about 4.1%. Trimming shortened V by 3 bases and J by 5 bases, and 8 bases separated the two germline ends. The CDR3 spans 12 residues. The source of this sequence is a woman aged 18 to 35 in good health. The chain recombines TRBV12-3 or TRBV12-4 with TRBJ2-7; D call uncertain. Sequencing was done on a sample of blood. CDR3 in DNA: TGTGCCAGCAGTTTCGGTGACCACGAGCAGTACTTC. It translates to CASSFGDHEQYF.